The clone carrying this TCR beta chain was seen a few times. The V gene's germline CDR1 is SGHTA and CDR2 FQGNSA. The CDR3 contains 14 residues. V shed 6 bases, J shed 0 bases, and the junction held 1 base outside the gene matches. This entry belongs to a study of cytomegalovirus exposure and HLA in healthy donors. Both 60 Vbeta primers and 13 Jbeta primers went into the PCR. Sequencing used immunoSEQ multiplex PCR; TCRdb keeps in-frame clones, though not all of them. This table holds 65,000 or so clones, 70% to 80% found once. Sequenced: PBMCs. The clonotype comes from a woman in her thirties or forties in good health and CMV-seropositive. The V gene is TRBV7-2, the J gene TRBJ1-5; the match to TRBD1 covers 8 bases. CDR3 in amino acids: CASSQGASNQPQHF. CDR3 nucleotides: TGTGCCAGCAGTCAGGGGGCTAGCAATCAGCCCCAGCATTTT.